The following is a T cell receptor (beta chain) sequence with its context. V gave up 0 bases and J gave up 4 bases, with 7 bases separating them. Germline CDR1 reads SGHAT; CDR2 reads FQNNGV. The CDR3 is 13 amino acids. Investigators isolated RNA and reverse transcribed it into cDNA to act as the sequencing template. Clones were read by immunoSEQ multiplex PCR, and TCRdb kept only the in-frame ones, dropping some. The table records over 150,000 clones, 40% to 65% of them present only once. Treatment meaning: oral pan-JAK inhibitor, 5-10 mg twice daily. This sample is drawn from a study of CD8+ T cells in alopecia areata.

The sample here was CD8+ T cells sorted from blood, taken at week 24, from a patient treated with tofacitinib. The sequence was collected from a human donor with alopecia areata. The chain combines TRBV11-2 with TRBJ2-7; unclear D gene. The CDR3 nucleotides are TGTGCCAGCAGCTTAGAGGCCAAATACGAGCAGTACTTC. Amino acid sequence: CASSLEAKYEQYF.